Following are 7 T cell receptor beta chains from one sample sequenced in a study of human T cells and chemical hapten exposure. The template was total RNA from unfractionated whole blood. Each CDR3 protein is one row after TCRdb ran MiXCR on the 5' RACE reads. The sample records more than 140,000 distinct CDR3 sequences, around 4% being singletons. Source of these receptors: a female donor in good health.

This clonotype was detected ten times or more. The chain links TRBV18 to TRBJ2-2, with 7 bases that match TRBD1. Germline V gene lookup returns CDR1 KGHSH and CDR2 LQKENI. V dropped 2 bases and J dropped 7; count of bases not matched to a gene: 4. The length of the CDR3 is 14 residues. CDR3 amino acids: CASSPSRDSGELFF. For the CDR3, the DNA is TGTGCCAGCTCACCAAGCAGGGACAGCGGGGAGCTGTTTTTT.

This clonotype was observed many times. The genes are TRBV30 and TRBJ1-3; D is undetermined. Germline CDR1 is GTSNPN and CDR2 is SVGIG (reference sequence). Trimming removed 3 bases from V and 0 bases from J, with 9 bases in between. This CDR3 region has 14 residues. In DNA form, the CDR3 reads TGTGCCTGGAGCGGAGGGCTCTCTGGAAACACCATATATTTT. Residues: CAWSGGLSGNTIYF.

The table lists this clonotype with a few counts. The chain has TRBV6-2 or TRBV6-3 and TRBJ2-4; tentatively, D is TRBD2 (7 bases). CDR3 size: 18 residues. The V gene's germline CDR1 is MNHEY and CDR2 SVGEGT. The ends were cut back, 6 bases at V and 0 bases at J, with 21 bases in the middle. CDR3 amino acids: CASRPGAGAPLAKNIQYF. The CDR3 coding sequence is TGTGCCAGCAGACCCGGGGCGGGGGCTCCGTTAGCCAAAAACATTCAGTACTTC.

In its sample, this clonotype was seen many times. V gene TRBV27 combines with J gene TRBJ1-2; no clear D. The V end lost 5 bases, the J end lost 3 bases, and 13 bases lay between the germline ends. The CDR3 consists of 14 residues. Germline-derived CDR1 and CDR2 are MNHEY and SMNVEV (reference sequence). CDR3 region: CASSPAVGHYGYTF. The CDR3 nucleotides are TGTGCCAGCAGTCCAGCCGTCGGCCACTATGGCTACACCTTC.

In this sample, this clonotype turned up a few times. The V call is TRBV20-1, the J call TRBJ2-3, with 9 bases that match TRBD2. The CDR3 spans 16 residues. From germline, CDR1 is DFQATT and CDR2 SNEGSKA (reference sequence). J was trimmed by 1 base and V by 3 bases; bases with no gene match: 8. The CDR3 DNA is TGCAGTGCTAGGGGTCTGAGCGGGGGGCGCACAGATACGCAGTATTTT. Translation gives CSARGLSGGRTDTQYF.

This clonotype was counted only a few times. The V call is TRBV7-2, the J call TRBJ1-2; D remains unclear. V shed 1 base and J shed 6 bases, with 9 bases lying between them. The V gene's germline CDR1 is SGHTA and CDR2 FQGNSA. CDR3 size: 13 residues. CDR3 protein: CASSLGRADGYTF. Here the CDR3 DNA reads TGTGCCAGCAGCTTAGGCCGGGCCGATGGCTACACCTTC. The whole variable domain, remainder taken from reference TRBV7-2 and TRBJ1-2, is GAGVSQSPSNKVTEKGKDVELRCDPISGHTALYWYRQSLGQGLEFLIYFQGNSAPDKSGLPSDRFSAERTGGSVSTLTIQRTQQEDSAVYLCASSLGRADGYTFGSGTRLTVV.

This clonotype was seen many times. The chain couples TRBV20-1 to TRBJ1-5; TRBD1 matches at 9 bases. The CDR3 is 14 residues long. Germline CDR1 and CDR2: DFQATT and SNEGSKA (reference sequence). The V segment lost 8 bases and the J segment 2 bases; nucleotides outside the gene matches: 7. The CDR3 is CSITGGRGNQPQHF. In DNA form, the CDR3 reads TGCAGTATTACAGGGGGCAGGGGCAATCAGCCCCAGCATTTT.